This T cell receptor beta chain was profiled in a study of T cell repertoires in cytomegalovirus infection (dated by TCRdb to about 2019). Describing the broader study: The peptide stimulations were aimed at well-studied HLA-B-restricted epitopes as well as recently identified HLA-C-restricted CMV epitopes, whose presentation resists viral immunomodulation. Donor HLA type was relevant to the analysis, because carriage of CMV infection together with the matching HLA type was indicated by public TCR beta signatures.

Beyond this particular receptor, the publication reports: In the ex vivo response, HLA-C-restricted CMV-specific TCR beta clonotypes were dominant, and in two of eight donors the single most frequent clonotype came from this HLA-C-restricted group. In both this cohort and an independent 352-donor cohort, the cumulative frequency of public TCR beta family members distinguished carriers of CMV infection plus the relevant HLA type.

Between the V and J ends, shortened by 0 bases and 5 bases respectively, the junction contains 13 bases. From the cysteine through the phenylalanine, the CDR3 covers 15 amino acids. Of all the DNA, just the CDR3 is kept, 45 bases in frame from base 1. CDR1 and CDR2 are read off the germline V gene as LGHNA and YNFKEQ. In the paper's terms, the treatment or condition label means: in vitro stimulation with specific CMV peptide epitopes to enrich CMV-specific T cells. Turning to this clonotype: The clone's antigen remains unknown. No base quality information exists; no much larger clone differs at one position.

The data were produced on an Illumina HiSeq 1500. The raw public reads went through TCRdb reprocessing: fastp at Q25, MiXCR clone calling, in-frame beta chains kept. Rows are combined by CDR3 protein, so each entry shows the most common genes and DNA. This sample has about 920,000 distinct CDR3 sequences in its table, and roughly 30% of those were observed once. The top ten constitute roughly 12% of the sample. The chain is assembled from TRBV4-2 and TRBJ1-1, with a weak D call of TRBD1 (6 bases match). The sample here was cultured CD8+ T cells from PBMCs, taken from culture after CMV antigen stimulation. This receptor was taken from a human donor in good health (CMV status not recorded). Some clones in this sample may be carry-over from other donors' samples. The nucleotide sequence reads as follows: TGTGCCAGCAGCCAAGATCCCGGGGGCGAAACTGAAGCTTTCTTT. Translated, this is CASSQDPGGETEAFF.